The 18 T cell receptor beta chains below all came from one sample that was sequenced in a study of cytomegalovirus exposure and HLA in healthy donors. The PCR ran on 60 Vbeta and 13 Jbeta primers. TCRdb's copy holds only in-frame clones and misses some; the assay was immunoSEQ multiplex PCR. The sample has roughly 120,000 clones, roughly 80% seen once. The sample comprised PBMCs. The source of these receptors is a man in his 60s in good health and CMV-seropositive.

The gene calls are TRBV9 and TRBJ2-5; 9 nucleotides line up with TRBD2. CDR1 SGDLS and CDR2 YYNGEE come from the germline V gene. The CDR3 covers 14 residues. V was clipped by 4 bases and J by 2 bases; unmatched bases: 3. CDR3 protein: CASSPAGGQETQYF. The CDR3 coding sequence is TGTGCCAGCAGCCCCGCGGGGGGGCAAGAGACCCAGTACTTC.

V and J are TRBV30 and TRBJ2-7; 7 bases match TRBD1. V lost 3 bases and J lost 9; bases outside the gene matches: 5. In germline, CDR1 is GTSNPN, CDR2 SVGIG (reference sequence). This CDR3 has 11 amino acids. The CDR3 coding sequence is TGTGCCTGGAGATACAGGGGACCGCAGTACTTC. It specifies CAWRYRGPQYF.

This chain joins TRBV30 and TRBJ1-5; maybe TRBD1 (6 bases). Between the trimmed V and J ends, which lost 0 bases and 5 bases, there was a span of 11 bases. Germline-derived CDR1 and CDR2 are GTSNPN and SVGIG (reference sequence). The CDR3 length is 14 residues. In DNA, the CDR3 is TGTGCCTGGAGTGTTGGCAGGGGTTATCAGCCCCAGCATTTT. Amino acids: CAWSVGRGYQPQHF.

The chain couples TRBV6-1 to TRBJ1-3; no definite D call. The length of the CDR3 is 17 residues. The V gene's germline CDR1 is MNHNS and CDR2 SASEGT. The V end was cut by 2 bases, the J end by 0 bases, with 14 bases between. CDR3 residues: CASSEPLSKSSGNTIYF. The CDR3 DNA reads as TGTGCCAGCAGTGAACCCCTTTCCAAGAGCTCTGGAAACACCATATATTTT.

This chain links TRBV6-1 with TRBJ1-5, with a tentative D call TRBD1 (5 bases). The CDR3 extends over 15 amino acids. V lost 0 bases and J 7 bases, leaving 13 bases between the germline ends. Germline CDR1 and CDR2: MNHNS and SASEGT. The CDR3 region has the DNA TGTGCCAGCAGTGAAGCGGGGCAGATGGGCCAGCCCCAGCATTTT. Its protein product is CASSEAGQMGQPQHF.

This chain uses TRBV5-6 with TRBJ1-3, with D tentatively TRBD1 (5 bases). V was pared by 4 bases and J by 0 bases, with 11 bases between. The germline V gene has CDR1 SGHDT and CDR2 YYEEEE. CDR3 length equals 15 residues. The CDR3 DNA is TGTGCCAGCAGCAGGGGACTCTCCTCTGGAAACACCATATATTTT. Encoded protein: CASSRGLSSGNTIYF.

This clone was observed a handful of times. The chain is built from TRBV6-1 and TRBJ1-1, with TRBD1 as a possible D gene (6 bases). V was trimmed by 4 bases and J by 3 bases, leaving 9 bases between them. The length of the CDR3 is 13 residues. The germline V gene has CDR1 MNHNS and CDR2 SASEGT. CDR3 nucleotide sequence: TGTGCCAGCAGTGCCGAGGGGGACACTGAAGCTTTCTTT. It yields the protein CASSAEGDTEAFF.

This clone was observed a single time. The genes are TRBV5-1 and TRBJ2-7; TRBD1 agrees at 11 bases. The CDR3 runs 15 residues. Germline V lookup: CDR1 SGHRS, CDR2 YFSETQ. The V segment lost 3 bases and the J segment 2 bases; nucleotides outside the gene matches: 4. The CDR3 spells CASSSGQGDPYEQYF. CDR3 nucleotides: TGCGCCAGCAGCTCGGGACAGGGGGATCCCTACGAGCAGTACTTC.

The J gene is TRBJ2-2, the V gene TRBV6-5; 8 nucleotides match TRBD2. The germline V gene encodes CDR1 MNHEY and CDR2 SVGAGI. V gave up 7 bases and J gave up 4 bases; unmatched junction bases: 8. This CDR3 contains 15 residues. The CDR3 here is CASTSGTRLTGELFF. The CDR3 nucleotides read TGTGCCAGCACCTCCGGGACTAGACTCACCGGGGAGCTGTTTTTT.

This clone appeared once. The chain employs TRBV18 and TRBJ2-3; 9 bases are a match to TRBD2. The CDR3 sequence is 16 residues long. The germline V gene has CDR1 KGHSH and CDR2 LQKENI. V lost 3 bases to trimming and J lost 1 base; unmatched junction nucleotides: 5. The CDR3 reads CASSPFSGGGTDTQYF. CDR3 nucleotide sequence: TGTGCCAGCTCACCGTTTAGCGGGGGAGGCACAGATACGCAGTATTTT.

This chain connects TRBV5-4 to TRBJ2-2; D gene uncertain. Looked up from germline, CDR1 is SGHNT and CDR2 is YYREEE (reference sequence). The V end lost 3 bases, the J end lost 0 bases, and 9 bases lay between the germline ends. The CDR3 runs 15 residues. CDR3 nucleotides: TGTGCCAGCAGCTCTGAGGTCGCGAACACCGGGGAGCTGTTTTTT. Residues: CASSSEVANTGELFF.

CDR3 sequence: CASGTAYYEQYF. The DNA for the CDR3 is TGTGCCTCCGGGACAGCGTACTACGAGCAGTACTTC. This rearrangement joins TRBV6-6 to TRBJ2-7, with 7 bases aligning to TRBD1. Germline loops: CDR1 MNHNY, CDR2 SVGAGI (reference sequence). V gave up 11 bases and J gave up 3 bases; unmatched junction bases: 7. This CDR3 is built from 12 residues.

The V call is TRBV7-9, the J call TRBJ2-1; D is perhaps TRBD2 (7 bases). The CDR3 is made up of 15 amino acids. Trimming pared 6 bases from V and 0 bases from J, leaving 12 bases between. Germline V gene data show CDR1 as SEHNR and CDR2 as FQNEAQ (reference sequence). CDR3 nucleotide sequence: TGTGCCAGCAGGGGGCGGGGGCCCTCCTACAATGAGCAGTTCTTC. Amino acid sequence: CASRGRGPSYNEQFF.

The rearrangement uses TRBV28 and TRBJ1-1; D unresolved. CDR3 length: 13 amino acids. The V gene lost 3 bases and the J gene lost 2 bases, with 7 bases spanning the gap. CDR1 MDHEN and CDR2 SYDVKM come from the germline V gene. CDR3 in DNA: TGTGCCAGCAGTTTGTTGGCTAACACTGAAGCTTTCTTT. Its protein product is CASSLLANTEAFF.

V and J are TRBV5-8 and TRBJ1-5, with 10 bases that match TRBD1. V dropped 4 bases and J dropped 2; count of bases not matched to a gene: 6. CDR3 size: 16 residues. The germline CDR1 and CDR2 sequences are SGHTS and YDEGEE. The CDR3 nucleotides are TGTGCCAGCAGCCCGACAGGGGGCTATGGCAATCAGCCCCAGCATTTT. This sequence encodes CASSPTGGYGNQPQHF.

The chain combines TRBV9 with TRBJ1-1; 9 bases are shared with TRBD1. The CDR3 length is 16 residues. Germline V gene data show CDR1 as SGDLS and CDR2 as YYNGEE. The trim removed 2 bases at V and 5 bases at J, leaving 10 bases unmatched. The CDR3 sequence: CASSVRDRAERTEAFF. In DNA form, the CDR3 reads TGTGCCAGCAGCGTCCGGGACAGGGCAGAGAGGACTGAAGCTTTCTTT.

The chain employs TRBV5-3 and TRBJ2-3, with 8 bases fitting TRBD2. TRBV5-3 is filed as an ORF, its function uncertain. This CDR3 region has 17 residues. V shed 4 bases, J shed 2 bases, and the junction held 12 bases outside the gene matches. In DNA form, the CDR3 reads TGTGCCAGAAGCCAGCGCCGACTAGCGTGGTTCACAGATACGCAGTATTTT. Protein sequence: CARSQRRLAWFTDTQYF.

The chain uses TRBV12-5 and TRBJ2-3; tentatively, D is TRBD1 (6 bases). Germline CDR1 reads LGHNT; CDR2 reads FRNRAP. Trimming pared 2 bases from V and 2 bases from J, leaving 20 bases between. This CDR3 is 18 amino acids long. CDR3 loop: CASGLTPLDRHNTDTQYF. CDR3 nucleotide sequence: TGTGCTAGTGGTTTGACCCCATTAGACAGGCATAACACAGATACGCAGTATTTT.